These 26 T cell receptor beta chains originate from one sample sequenced in a study of T cell repertoires in cytomegalovirus infection. TCRdb itself ran the reads through MiXCR, one entry per CDR3 protein. The sample lists hundreds of thousands of distinct CDR3 sequences, about 24% occurring once. The sample comprised CD8+ T cells from PBMCs. These receptors were obtained from a human donor in good health (CMV status not recorded). Some clones in this sample may be carry-over from other donors' samples.

The chain joins TRBV20-1 to TRBJ2-7; the D gene is possibly TRBD1 (6 bases). Germline values: CDR1 DFQATT, CDR2 SNEGSKA (reference sequence). Between the trimmed V and J ends, which lost 3 bases and 2 bases, there was a span of 14 bases. This CDR3 is built from 14 residues. The DNA of the CDR3 is TGCAGTGCTAGGCAGCCCGGGGACACCTACGAGCAGTACTTC. Its protein is CSARQPGDTYEQYF.

This clonotype was counted many times. The rearrangement uses TRBV7-2 and TRBJ1-1, with D perhaps matching TRBD1 (5 bases). From germline, CDR1 is SGHTA and CDR2 FQGNSA. There are 15 residues in the CDR3. Trimming cost V 8 bases and J 0 bases, with 16 bases left between them. The CDR3 loop is CASSPRGGMNTEAFF. CDR3 sequence (DNA): TGTGCCAGCTCCCCCCGGGGGGGAATGAACACTGAAGCTTTCTTT. The complete variable domain, with remaining parts taken from reference TRBV7-2 and TRBJ1-1, reads GAGVSQSPSNKVTEKGKDVELRCDPISGHTALYWYRQSLGQGLEFLIYFQGNSAPDKSGLPSDRFSAERTGGSVSTLTIQRTQQEDSAVYLCASSPRGGMNTEAFFGQGTRLTVV.

At least ten counts were recorded for this clonotype. The genes are TRBV7-8 and TRBJ2-7, with TRBD2 matching over 7 bases. The V and J ends lost 4 bases and 3 bases, in that order; junction bases with no gene match: 6. The germline V gene has CDR1 SGHVS and CDR2 FQNEAQ. The CDR3 spans 14 residues. CDR3: CASSSPGGRYEQYV. CDR3 in DNA: TGTGCCAGCAGCTCTCCGGGGGGTCGCTACGAGCAGTACGTC.

The rearrangement links TRBV6-2 or TRBV6-3 to TRBJ2-2, with D perhaps matching TRBD1 or TRBD2 (5 bases each). The germline V gene encodes CDR1 MNHEY and CDR2 SVGEGT. There are 16 residues in the CDR3. V lost 5 bases and J lost 3, with 16 bases in between. This chain's CDR3 is CASSPLRDGDTGELFF. The CDR3 nucleotides read TGTGCCAGCAGTCCGCTCCGGGACGGGGACACCGGGGAGCTGTTTTTT.

The table lists this clonotype with many counts. Here the CDR3 DNA reads TGTGCCAGCAGCACCACAGGGGCCCGAAACAATGAGCAGTTCTTC. Translation gives CASSTTGARNNEQFF. The gene calls are TRBV7-6 and TRBJ2-1; 7 bases fit TRBD1. Looked up from germline, CDR1 is SGHVS and CDR2 is FNYEAQ. This CDR3 has 15 residues. The ends lost 5 bases at V and 5 bases at J; junction bases unmatched: 9.

V and J are TRBV7-9 and TRBJ1-2, with 7 bases matching TRBD1. V lost 2 bases, J lost 14 bases, and 8 bases stayed unmatched. The CDR3 is made up of 12 amino acids. The germline V gene has CDR1 SEHNR and CDR2 FQNEAQ (reference sequence). The CDR3 is CASSLPRTGPTF. The CDR3 bases are TGTGCCAGCAGCTTACCCCGGACAGGCCCAACCTTC.

The chain recombines TRBV5-1 with TRBJ2-1; possibly TRBD1 for D (7 bases). V gave up 1 base and J gave up 8 bases, with 25 bases separating them. The CDR3 contains 18 residues. Looked up from germline, CDR1 is SGHRS and CDR2 is YFSETQ. The CDR3 DNA follows: TGCGCCAGCAGCTTGCCCGACAGGGATCGGTATTGGGAGGATGAGCAGTTCTTC. Encoded protein: CASSLPDRDRYWEDEQFF.

At least ten counts were recorded for this clonotype. The rearrangement joins TRBV5-4 to TRBJ2-1; 12 bases are a match to TRBD1. The CDR3 is 18 residues long. Trimming took 4 bases from V and 5 from J; bases not matched to a gene: 13. CDR1 is SGHNT, CDR2 YYREEE, per germline (reference sequence). The CDR3 reads CASSAVLGQGALDNEQFF. The CDR3 DNA follows: TGTGCCAGCAGCGCGGTGCTGGGACAGGGGGCGCTCGACAATGAGCAGTTCTTC. Full variable domain (missing parts from reference TRBV5-4 and TRBJ2-1): ETGVTQSPTHLIKTRGQQVTLRCSSQSGHNTVSWYQQALGQGPQFIFQYYREEENGRGNFPPRFSGLQFPNYSSELNVNALELDDSALYLCASSAVLGQGALDNEQFFGPGTRLTVL.

The CDR3 is CASSRGLGGILGTQYF. The CDR3 nucleotides read TGTGCCAGCAGCCGTGGACTAGGGGGAATTTTGGGTACGCAGTATTTT. This chain uses TRBV28 with TRBJ2-3, with a possible D match to TRBD2 (7 bases). Trimming took 6 bases from V and 8 from J, leaving 24 bases between them. CDR1 and CDR2 (germline): MDHEN, SYDVKM. The CDR3 extends over 16 amino acids.

There are a few counts of this clonotype. This sequence joins TRBV10-3 and TRBJ2-5; no clear D. V lost 5 bases to trimming and J lost 0 bases, with 19 bases between them. Germline V CDR1 and CDR2: ENHRY, SYGVKD. This CDR3 has 17 amino acids. CDR3 bases: TGTGCCATCAGTATGGGGAACGCCCGCGAATACCAAGAGACCCAGTACTTC. Amino acid sequence: CAISMGNAREYQETQYF.

The chain is built from TRBV5-5 and TRBJ2-7, with D possibly being TRBD1 (6 bases). The CDR3 runs to 12 residues. Trimming removed 4 bases from V and 5 bases from J, with 10 bases in between. Germline V lookup: CDR1 SGHKS, CDR2 YYEKEE (reference sequence). CDR3 region: CASSAQGHEQYV. Here the CDR3 DNA reads TGTGCCAGCAGCGCACAGGGCCACGAGCAGTACGTC.

The rearrangement joins TRBV10-3 to TRBJ2-1; no clear D gene. Germline lookup yields CDR1 ENHRY and CDR2 SYGVKD. The CDR3 has 14 amino acids. V lost 6 bases and J lost 5, with 14 bases in between. CDR3 sequence (DNA): TGTGCCATCAGGACGGGTACGCAGGACAATGAGCAGTTCTTC. Its translation is CAIRTGTQDNEQFF.

This clonotype came up a few times. The chain couples TRBV6-1 to TRBJ2-1, with 11 bases aligning to TRBD2. With V trimmed by 4 bases and J by 8 bases, 4 bases remained unmatched. The germline CDR1 and CDR2 sequences are MNHNS and SASEGT. The CDR3 sequence is 14 residues long. The CDR3 region has the DNA TGTGCCAGCAGTGCTAGCGGGGGGTTGGATGAGCAGTTCTTC. Translating gives CASSASGGLDEQFF.

A few counts support this clonotype. It may be a read error: a sequence one base away is much more abundant. The V and J genes are TRBV7-2 and TRBJ1-1, with D hard to call. Germline V gene lookup returns CDR1 SGHTA and CDR2 FQGNSA. This CDR3 is 14 amino acids long. Trimming left V 7 bases short and J 1 base short, with 13 bases between. CDR3 residues: CASNFLEENTEAFF. In nucleotides, the CDR3 is TGTGCCAGCAACTTTCTCGAGGAGAACACTGAAGCTTTCTTT.

There are many counts of this clonotype. The chain has TRBV4-3 and TRBJ2-3; D unclear. The CDR3 is made up of 13 amino acids. The germline CDR1 and CDR2 sequences are LGHNA and YSLEER. V was shortened by 0 bases and J by 3 bases, with 4 bases between the two germline ends. CDR3 region: CASSQDWTDTQYF. CDR3 DNA sequence: TGCGCCAGCAGCCAAGATTGGACAGATACGCAGTATTTT.

Points on this clonotype: Germline is not matched at one junction end, which may reflect a read error. The chain joins TRBV5-8 to TRBJ1-1, with D tentatively TRBD1 (5 bases). The CDR3 is 14 amino acids. CDR1 and CDR2 (germline): SGHTS, YDEGEE. The CDR3 DNA reads TGTGCCAGCAACTTGGGGCAGGGTTATGCTGAAGCTTTCTTT. Residues: CASNLGQGYAEAFF. Full variable domain (outside the CDR3, taken from reference TRBV5-8 and TRBJ1-1): EAGVTQSPTHLIKTRGQQATLRCSPISGHTSVYWYQQALGLGLQFLLWYDEGEERNRGNFPPRFSGRQFPNYSSELNVNALELEDSALYLCASNLGQGYAEAFFGQGTRLTVV.

V gene TRBV14 combines with J gene TRBJ2-1, with D maybe TRBD1 (6 bases). The CDR3 runs 16 residues. Germline V CDR1 and CDR2: SGHDN, FVKESK. V lost 0 bases and J 5 bases, leaving 14 bases between the germline ends. CDR3 coding DNA: TGTGCCAGCAGCCAAGATTTCAGGGGCTTCGACAATGAGCAGTTCTTC. Protein: CASSQDFRGFDNEQFF.

This clonotype appeared many times. The V and J genes are TRBV7-8 and TRBJ1-5, with 7 positions matching TRBD1. The germline V gene encodes CDR1 SGHVS and CDR2 FQNEAQ. The CDR3 extends over 16 amino acids. V trimming: 1 base; J trimming: 8 bases; junction bases outside the gene matches: 11. CDR3 amino acids: CASSLVGQYSLEPQHF. The CDR3 region has the DNA TGTGCCAGCAGCTTAGTGGGACAGTACTCGCTAGAGCCCCAGCATTTT.

This clonotype was seen a handful of times. The chain joins TRBV27 to TRBJ1-4; D possibly corresponds to TRBD1 (6 bases). Between the trimmed V and J ends, which lost 10 bases and 8 bases, there was a span of 17 bases. Germline CDR1 is MNHEY and CDR2 is SMNVEV (reference sequence). The CDR3 contains 13 residues. The CDR3 nucleotides are TGTGCCACCGGCGGGGGGCGACGAGAAAAACTGTTTTTT. Protein: CATGGGRREKLFF.

This clonotype showed up just a few times. The chain carries TRBV29-1 and TRBJ1-1; TRBD1 matches 10 bases. The CDR3 is 16 amino acids. The germline CDR1 and CDR2 sequences are SQVTM and ANQGSEA. V was pared by 7 bases and J by 0 bases, with 11 bases of the junction left unmatched. CDR3 sequence (DNA): TGCAGCGATTCGACAGGGGGCCGAGGAATGAACACTGAAGCTTTCTTT. It is translated as CSDSTGGRGMNTEAFF.

The V call is TRBV2, the J call TRBJ2-7, with 10 bases identical to TRBD2. V was pared by 8 bases and J by 4 bases, with 2 bases of the junction left unmatched. This CDR3 contains 12 residues. CDR1 and CDR2 (germline): SNHLY, FYNNEI. The CDR3 DNA follows: TGTGCCAGCGTAGCGGGGGGATACGAGCAGTACTTC. It specifies CASVAGGYEQYF. The full variable domain, completed using reference TRBV2 and TRBJ2-7, is EPEVTQTPSHQVTQMGQEVILRCVPISNHLYFYWYRQILGQKVEFLVSFYNNEISEKSEIFDDQFSVERPDGSNFTLKIRSTKLEDSAMYFCASVAGGYEQYFGPGTRLTVT.

This clonotype has at least ten counts. This chain uses TRBV28 with TRBJ2-7; maybe TRBD1 (6 bases). The CDR3 sequence is 14 residues long. The germline V and J ends were trimmed by 4 bases and 0 bases, with 10 bases remaining between them. The germline V gene encodes CDR1 MDHEN and CDR2 SYDVKM. The CDR3 spells CASSSPTGSYEQYV. DNA for the CDR3: TGTGCCAGCAGTTCGCCGACAGGCTCCTACGAGCAGTACGTC.

This clonotype was picked up many times. The J gene is TRBJ2-7, the V gene TRBV5-4, with TRBD1 matching 7 bases. After removal of 0 bases from V and 3 bases from J, the junction contained 3 bases not matched to a gene. Germline V gives CDR1 SGHNT, CDR2 YYREEE (reference sequence). The CDR3 extends over 14 amino acids. For the CDR3, the DNA is TGTGCCAGCAGCTTGGGGCAGGGGGACTACGAGCAGTACTTC. Amino acids: CASSLGQGDYEQYF. The full variable domain, rest sourced from reference TRBV5-4 and TRBJ2-7, is ETGVTQSPTHLIKTRGQQVTLRCSSQSGHNTVSWYQQALGQGPQFIFQYYREEENGRGNFPPRFSGLQFPNYSSELNVNALELDDSALYLCASSLGQGDYEQYFGPGTRLTVT.

The chain uses TRBV13 and TRBJ2-1, with D possibly matching TRBD1 (5 bases). Germline loops: CDR1 PRHDT, CDR2 FYEKMQ (reference sequence). V lost 6 bases and J lost 6, with 12 bases in between. The CDR3 has 13 residues. CDR3 residues: CASRGRAPNEQFF. Written as DNA, the CDR3 is TGTGCCAGCAGGGGCAGGGCCCCCAATGAGCAGTTCTTC.

This clonotype was counted many times. This CDR3 is CASSLVARLSQETQYF. For the CDR3, the DNA is TGTGCCAGCAGCTTAGTCGCGCGCCTTAGCCAAGAGACCCAGTACTTC. The rearrangement links TRBV7-2 to TRBJ2-5; no definite D call. Germline-derived CDR1 and CDR2 are SGHTA and FQGNSA. The V and J ends lost 1 base and 1 base respectively, with 13 bases between them. CDR3 length: 16 amino acids. Drawing the rest from reference TRBV7-2 and TRBJ2-5, the complete variable domain is GAGVSQSPSNKVTEKGKDVELRCDPISGHTALYWYRQSLGQGLEFLIYFQGNSAPDKSGLPSDRFSAERTGGSVSTLTIQRTQQEDSAVYLCASSLVARLSQETQYFGPGTRLLVL.

The sample holds a few counts of this clonotype. This chain connects TRBV2 to TRBJ2-7; tentatively, D is TRBD1 (6 bases). V lost 1 base and J 5 bases, leaving 15 bases between the germline ends. Germline V gene sequence: CDR1 SNHLY, CDR2 FYNNEI. The length of the CDR3 is 15 residues. The CDR3 loop reads CASSEETGLDDEQYV. As DNA, the CDR3 is TGTGCCAGCAGTGAAGAAACAGGGCTGGACGACGAGCAGTACGTC.